This entry lists 14 T cell receptor beta chains sequenced from one sample in a study of T cell clonotyping in hematopoietic cell transplantation. Assay used: immunoSEQ multiplex PCR; TCRdb lists only in-frame clones, some missing. The data contain some 11,000 clones, under 55% of them singletons. Source: PBMCs, taken 30 days after allogeneic stem cell transplant. These receptors were collected from a male patient in his forties or fifties who had an allogeneic stem cell transplant from an unrelated donor, so the T cells may come from the graft donor. Some clones in this sample may be carry-over from other donors' samples.

In this sample, this clone turned up a few times. The chain's CDR3 is CAWSDTNTIYF. Here the CDR3 DNA reads TGTGCCTGGAGTGATACGAACACCATATATTTT. The chain joins TRBV30 to TRBJ1-3; D ambiguous. The CDR3 has 11 residues. Trimming pared 1 base from V and 7 bases from J, leaving 5 bases between. Germline CDR1 reads GTSNPN; CDR2 reads SVGIG (reference sequence).

This clone was counted between two and nine times. The J gene is TRBJ1-2, the V gene TRBV19; 7 nucleotides match TRBD1. The V gene's germline CDR1 is LNHDA and CDR2 SQIVND (reference sequence). Trimming at V came to 6 bases and at J to 4 bases, leaving 5 bases not matched to a gene. The CDR3 is 13 residues long. The CDR3 loop is CASRRDSAYGYTF. In nucleotides, the CDR3 is TGTGCCAGTAGAAGGGACAGTGCCTATGGCTACACCTTC.

This clone was picked up a small number of times. The genes are TRBV20-1 and TRBJ1-2; 8 nucleotides line up with TRBD1. Germline CDR1 is DFQATT and CDR2 is SNEGSKA (reference sequence). The CDR3 has 11 residues. With V trimmed by 5 bases and J by 6 bases, 2 bases remained unmatched. This CDR3 reads CSAEDRDGYTF. Here the CDR3 DNA reads TGCAGTGCTGAGGACAGGGATGGCTACACCTTC.

This clone occurred a few times. CDR3 residues: CASSPNEEETQYF. The CDR3 DNA reads TGTGCCAGCAGTCCCAACGAAGAAGAGACCCAGTACTTC. V and J are TRBV9 and TRBJ2-5; D is unresolved. Trimming took 5 bases from V and 3 from J, leaving 11 bases between them. The germline gives CDR1 SGDLS, CDR2 YYNGEE. The CDR3 totals 13 residues.

The chain recombines TRBV4-3 with TRBJ1-4; maybe TRBD1 (6 bases). From germline, CDR1 is LGHNA and CDR2 YSLEER. With 0 bases removed from V and 8 bases from J, the gap between germline ends came to 7 bases. The CDR3 sequence is 13 residues long. The CDR3 protein is CASSQDRGEKLFF. The CDR3 bases are TGCGCCAGCAGCCAAGACAGGGGCGAAAAACTGTTTTTT.

The rearrangement uses TRBV6-6 and TRBJ2-7, with 8 bases fitting TRBD1. The CDR3 covers 15 residues. Germline trimming cut 5 bases from V and 5 bases from J; bases unmatched to any gene: 11. Looked up from germline, CDR1 is MNHNY and CDR2 is SVGAGI (reference sequence). The CDR3 DNA reads TGTGCCAGCAGTAAAGGACAGGGATCTACTAACGAGCAGTACTTC. Translated: CASSKGQGSTNEQYF.

CDR3 DNA: TGTGCCAGTAGTATAGGGATCCATGAGCAGTTCTTC. It translates to CASSIGIHEQFF. The chain carries TRBV19 and TRBJ2-1; no clear D. Trimming pared 1 base from V and 8 bases from J, leaving 6 bases between. The CDR3 totals 12 residues. CDR1 and CDR2 (germline): LNHDA, SQIVND (reference sequence).

This clone has more than one count but fewer than ten. In nucleotides, the CDR3 is TGTGCCAGCAGCCAATTCCGAGCCATGAACACTGAAGCTTTCTTT. Protein: CASSQFRAMNTEAFF. V is TRBV14 and J is TRBJ1-1, with D hard to call. The CDR3 consists of 15 residues. Germline lookup yields CDR1 SGHDN and CDR2 FVKESK. The V end lost 2 bases, the J end lost 0 bases, and 10 bases lay between the germline ends. Together with reference TRBV14 and TRBJ1-1, the CDR3 gives the full variable domain: EAGVTQFPSHSVIEKGQTVTLRCDPISGHDNLYWYRRVMGKEIKFLLHFVKESKQDESGMPNNRFLAERTGGTYSTLKVQPAELEDSGVYFCASSQFRAMNTEAFFGQGTRLTVV.

The chain recombines TRBV30 with TRBJ2-2; D not resolved. The ends were cut back, 2 bases at V and 5 bases at J, with 9 bases in the middle. This CDR3 has 13 residues. Germline lookup yields CDR1 GTSNPN and CDR2 SVGIG (reference sequence). CDR3 loop: CAWSLMRTGELFF. The CDR3 DNA sequence: TGTGCCTGGAGTCTGATGAGAACCGGGGAGCTGTTTTTT.

This clone was seen only a few times. The chain links TRBV29-1 to TRBJ2-2; no firm D call. This CDR3 has 12 amino acids. In germline, CDR1 is SQVTM, CDR2 ANQGSEA. Deletions cut 7 bases from V and 3 bases from J, with 9 bases between. In DNA form, the CDR3 reads TGCAGCGCTCCCGGTGACACCGGGGAGCTGTTTTTT. Its protein product is CSAPGDTGELFF.

This clone is a singleton in its sample. The chain links TRBV4-2 to TRBJ1-1; TRBD1 aligns across 7 bases. With V trimmed by 1 base and J by 5 bases, 4 bases remained unmatched. The CDR3 runs 14 residues. From germline, CDR1 is LGHNA and CDR2 YNFKEQ. The CDR3 DNA reads as TGTGCCAGCAGCCAAGGCATACAGGGGACTGAAGCTTTCTTT. This gives the protein CASSQGIQGTEAFF.

The chain is built from TRBV30 and TRBJ1-5; no definite D call. V gave up 3 bases and J gave up 2 bases, with 14 bases separating them. Germline V lookup: CDR1 GTSNPN, CDR2 SVGIG (reference sequence). The CDR3 covers 15 residues. In nucleotides, the CDR3 is TGTGCCTGGAGCCTCAAGGGCTTGGGCAATCAGCCCCAGCATTTT. Translating gives CAWSLKGLGNQPQHF.

The chain carries TRBV5-1 and TRBJ2-7; D might be TRBD1 or TRBD2, each matching 5 bases. The CDR3 sequence is 14 residues long. Trimming took off 0 bases at V and 5 bases at J, with 12 bases between the two ends. CDR1 and CDR2 (germline): SGHRS, YFSETQ. DNA of the CDR3: TGCGCCAGCAGCTTGGAGGGGACGTTTCACGAGCAGTACTTC. It is translated as CASSLEGTFHEQYF. The full variable domain, completed using reference TRBV5-1 and TRBJ2-7, is KAGVTQTPRYLIKTRGQQVTLSCSPISGHRSVSWYQQTPGQGLQFLFEYFSETQRNKGNFPGRFSGRQFSNSRSEMNVSTLELGDSALYLCASSLEGTFHEQYFGPGTRLTVT.

In this sample, this clone turned up a few times. Here the CDR3 omits its conserved ending phenylalanine or tryptophan, so a read error is the likely source. Because the CDR3's place on the DNA is in doubt, the DNA is left out and the CDR3 is given as listed by TCRdb. The chain combines TRBV5-7 with TRBJ2-7. TRBV5-7 is an open reading frame, and its role is uncertain. The CDR3 spans 9 amino acids, including both terminal residues. Here the CDR3 reads CASSLYRSA.